A selection of T cell receptor beta chains follows, all from one sample in a study of vaccination effects on CD4 cells after COVID-19. Their recognized antigens are unknown. Sequenced by immunoSEQ multiplex PCR; TCRdb stores in-frame clones only, minus some. The sample includes around 37,000 clones, 65% to 75% seen only once; the top ten take around 3%. The source material was CD4+ T cells from PBMCs cultured without peptide, sampled before COVID-19 vaccination. The receptor source for this set is a human donor who received a COVID-19 vaccine. Each CDR3 is given with its conserved first and last residue. The D gene is left open where the match is weak. Clone size is not always given. Where it is, it says once, few, many or a class for expanded clones.

clone_size	d_call	v_call	j_call	cdr3_nt	cdr3_aa
.	TRBD2	TRBV5-4	TRBJ2-7	TGTGCCAGCAGCTCGAGAGCTAGCGGGATTAGATACGAGCAGTACTTC	CASSSRASGIRYEQYF
.	.	TRBV5-1	TRBJ1-6	TGCGCCAGCAGCTCCTCCGGGGAAACCTATAATTCACCCCTCCACTTT	CASSSSGETYNSPLHF
.	.	TRBV5-4	TRBJ2-5	TGTGCCAGCAGCTTGGCCGGGTCTGAGACCCAGTACTTC	CASSLAGSETQYF
.	.	TRBV12-3/TRBV12-4	TRBJ1-2	TGTGCCAGCAGTTTGGGGCAGGGAGTTGGCTACACCTTC	CASSLGQGVGYTF
.	TRBD1	TRBV11-2	TRBJ2-6	TGTGCCAGCAGCTTAGTGAACAGGGGGGACTCTGGGGCCAACGTCCTGACTTTC	CASSLVNRGDSGANVLTF
.	TRBD1	TRBV12-3/TRBV12-4	TRBJ2-7	TGTGCCAGCAGTCCGACAGGGTACGAGCAGTACTTC	CASSPTGYEQYF
.	TRBD1	TRBV28	TRBJ2-3	TGTGCCAGCAGTTTTATTCCAGACAGGGTGGACACAGATACGCAGTATTTT	CASSFIPDRVDTDTQYF
.	.	TRBV29-1	TRBJ1-2	TGCAGCGTTGAAGTAACGACGGGAGACTATGGCTACACCTTC	CSVEVTTGDYGYTF
.	.	TRBV7-9	TRBJ2-5	TGTGCCAGCAGCTTTTTGGCGGGCCAGGAGACCCAGTACTTC	CASSFLAGQETQYF
once	TRBD1	TRBV11-2	TRBJ1-2	TGTGCCAGCAGCTTGGACAGGGGGACAATGTGGCACTATGGCTACACCTTC	CASSLDRGTMWHYGYTF